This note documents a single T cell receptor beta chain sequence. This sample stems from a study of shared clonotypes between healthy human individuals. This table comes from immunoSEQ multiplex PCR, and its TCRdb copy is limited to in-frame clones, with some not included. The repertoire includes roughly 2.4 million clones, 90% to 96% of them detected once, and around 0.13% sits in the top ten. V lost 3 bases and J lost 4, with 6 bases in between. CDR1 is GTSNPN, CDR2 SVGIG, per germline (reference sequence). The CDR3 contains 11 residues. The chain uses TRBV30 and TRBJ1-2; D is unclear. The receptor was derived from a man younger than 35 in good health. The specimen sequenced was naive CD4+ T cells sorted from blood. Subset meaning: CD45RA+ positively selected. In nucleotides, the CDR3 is TGTGCCTGGAGAGTGGGCTATGGCTACACCTTC. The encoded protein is CAWRVGYGYTF. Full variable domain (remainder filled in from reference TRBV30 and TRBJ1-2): SQTIHQWPATLVQPVGSPLSLECTVEGTSNPNLYWYRQAAGRGLQLLFYSVGIGQISSEVPQNLSASRPQDRQFILSSKKLLLSDSGFYLCAWRVGYGYTFGSGTRLTVV.